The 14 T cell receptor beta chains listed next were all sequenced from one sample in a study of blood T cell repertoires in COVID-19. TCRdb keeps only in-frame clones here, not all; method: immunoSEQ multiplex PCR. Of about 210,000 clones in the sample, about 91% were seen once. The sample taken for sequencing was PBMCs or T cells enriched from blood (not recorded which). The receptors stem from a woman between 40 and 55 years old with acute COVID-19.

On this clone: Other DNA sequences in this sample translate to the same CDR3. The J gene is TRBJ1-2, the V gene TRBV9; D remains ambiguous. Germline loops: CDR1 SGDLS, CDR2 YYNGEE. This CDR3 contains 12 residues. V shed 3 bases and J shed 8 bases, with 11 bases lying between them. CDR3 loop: CASSEGGGGYTF. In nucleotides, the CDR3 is TGTGCCAGCAGCGAGGGAGGAGGGGGCTACACCTTC.

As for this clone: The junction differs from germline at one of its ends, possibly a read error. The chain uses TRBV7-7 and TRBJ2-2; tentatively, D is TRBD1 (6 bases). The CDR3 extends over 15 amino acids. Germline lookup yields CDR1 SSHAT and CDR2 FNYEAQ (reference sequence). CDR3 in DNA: TGTGCTAGCAGCTTAGCGCGAGGGGGATCCGGGGAGCTGTTTTTT. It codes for CASSLARGGSGELFF.

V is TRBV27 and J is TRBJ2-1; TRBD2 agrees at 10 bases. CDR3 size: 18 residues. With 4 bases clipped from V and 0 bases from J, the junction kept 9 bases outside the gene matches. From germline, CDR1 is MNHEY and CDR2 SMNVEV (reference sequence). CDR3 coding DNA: TGTGCCAGCAGTTACGCTAGCGGGGGCCCGAGCTCCTACAATGAGCAGTTCTTC. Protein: CASSYASGGPSSYNEQFF.

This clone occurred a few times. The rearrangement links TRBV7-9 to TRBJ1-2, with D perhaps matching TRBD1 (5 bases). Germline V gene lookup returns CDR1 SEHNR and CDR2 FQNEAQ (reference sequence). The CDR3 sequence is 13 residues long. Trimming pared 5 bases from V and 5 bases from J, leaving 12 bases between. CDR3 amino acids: CASSLTDSYGYTF. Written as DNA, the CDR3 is TGTGCCAGCAGCCTAACTGACAGTTATGGCTACACCTTC.

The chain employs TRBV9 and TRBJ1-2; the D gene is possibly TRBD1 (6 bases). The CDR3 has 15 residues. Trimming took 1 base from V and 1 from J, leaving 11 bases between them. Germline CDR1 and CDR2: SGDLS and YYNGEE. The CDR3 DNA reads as TGTGCCAGCAGCGTATCGACAGGAATTAACTATGGCTACACCTTC. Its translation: CASSVSTGINYGYTF.

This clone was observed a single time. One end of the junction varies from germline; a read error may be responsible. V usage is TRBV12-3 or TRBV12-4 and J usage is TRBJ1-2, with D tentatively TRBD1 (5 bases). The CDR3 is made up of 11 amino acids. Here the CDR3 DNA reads TGTGCCAGCATCTTTGCGGGGGACGCGGAATTC. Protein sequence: CASIFAGDAEF.

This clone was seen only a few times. In DNA form, the CDR3 reads TGCGCCAGCAGCCAGATGGGTCCTGGGGGGACTGAAGCTTTCTTT. Translation: CASSQMGPGGTEAFF. The chain links TRBV4-1 to TRBJ1-1; possibly TRBD1 for D (5 bases). From germline, CDR1 is MGHRA and CDR2 YSYEKL. Deletions cut 3 bases from V and 5 bases from J, with 16 bases between. The CDR3 runs 15 residues.

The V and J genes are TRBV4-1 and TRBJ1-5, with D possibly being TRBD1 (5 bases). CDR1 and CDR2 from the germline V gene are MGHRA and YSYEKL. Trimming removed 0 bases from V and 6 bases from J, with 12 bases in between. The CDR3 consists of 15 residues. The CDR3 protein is CASSQDLRESQPQHF. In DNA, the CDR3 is TGCGCCAGCAGCCAAGATCTCAGGGAAAGTCAGCCCCAGCATTTT.

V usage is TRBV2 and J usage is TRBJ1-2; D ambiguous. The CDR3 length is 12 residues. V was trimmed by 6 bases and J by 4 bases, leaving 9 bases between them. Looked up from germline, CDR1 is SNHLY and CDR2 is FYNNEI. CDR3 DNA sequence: TGTGCCAGCAGCGCAGCGCGCTATGGCTACACCTTC. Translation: CASSAARYGYTF.

This chain's CDR3 is CASSWGGTGTDTQYF. DNA for the CDR3: TGTGCCAGCAGCTGGGGGGGGACAGGGACAGATACGCAGTATTTT. V is TRBV5-4 and J is TRBJ2-3; 9 bases fit TRBD1. The V segment lost 3 bases and the J segment 3 bases; nucleotides outside the gene matches: 5. The CDR3 is made up of 15 amino acids. Germline assignment: CDR1 SGHNT and CDR2 YYREEE (reference sequence).

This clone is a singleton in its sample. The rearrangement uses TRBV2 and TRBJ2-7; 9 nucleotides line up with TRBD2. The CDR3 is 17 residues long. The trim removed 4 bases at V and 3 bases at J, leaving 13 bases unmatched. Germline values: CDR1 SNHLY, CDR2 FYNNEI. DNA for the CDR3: TGTGCCAGCAGTGGACAGGGAGCCGGGACTAGCAACTACGAGCAGTACTTC. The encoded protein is CASSGQGAGTSNYEQYF. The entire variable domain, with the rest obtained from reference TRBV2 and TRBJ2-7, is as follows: EPEVTQTPSHQVTQMGQEVILRCVPISNHLYFYWYRQILGQKVEFLVSFYNNEISEKSEIFDDQFSVERPDGSNFTLKIRSTKLEDSAMYFCASSGQGAGTSNYEQYFGPGTRLTVT.

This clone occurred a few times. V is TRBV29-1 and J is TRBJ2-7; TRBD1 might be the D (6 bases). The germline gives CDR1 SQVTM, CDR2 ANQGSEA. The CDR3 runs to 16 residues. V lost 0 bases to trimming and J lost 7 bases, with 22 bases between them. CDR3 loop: CSVEDLGAGAPGEQYF. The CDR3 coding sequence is TGCAGCGTTGAAGATCTTGGGGCAGGGGCACCGGGGGAGCAGTACTTC.

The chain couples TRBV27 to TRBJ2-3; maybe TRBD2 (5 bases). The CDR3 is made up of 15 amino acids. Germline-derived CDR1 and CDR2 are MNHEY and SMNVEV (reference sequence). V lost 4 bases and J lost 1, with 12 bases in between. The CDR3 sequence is CASSSMGSGTDTQYF. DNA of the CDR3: TGTGCCAGCAGTTCTATGGGTAGCGGCACAGATACGCAGTATTTT.

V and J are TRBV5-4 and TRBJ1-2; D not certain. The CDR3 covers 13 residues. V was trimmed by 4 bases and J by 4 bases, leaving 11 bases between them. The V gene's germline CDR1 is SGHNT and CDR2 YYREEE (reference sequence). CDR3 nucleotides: TGTGCCAGCAGCGAGGGCGGGAGCTATGGCTACACCTTC. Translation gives CASSEGGSYGYTF.